The 8 T cell receptor beta chains listed next were all sequenced from one sample in a study of CD8 T cells in ankylosing spondylitis. TCRdb itself ran the 5' RACE reads through MiXCR, one entry per CDR3 protein. The sample holds some 130,000 distinct CDR3 sequences, about 7% seen once. Source material: blood, either unsorted or a sorted T cell fraction (not recorded which). All receptors come from a female donor with ankylosing spondylitis or in good health (not recorded which).

In this sample, this clonotype turned up many times. The chain has TRBV11-2 and TRBJ2-1, with 9 bases aligning to TRBD2. Germline V CDR1 and CDR2: SGHAT, FQNNGV. The CDR3 has 17 residues. With V trimmed by 1 base and J by 7 bases, 11 bases remained unmatched. CDR3 region: CASSLGPQRGATNEQFF. The CDR3 nucleotides are TGTGCCAGCAGCTTAGGCCCCCAGCGGGGGGCCACGAATGAGCAGTTCTTC.

Many counts were recorded for this clonotype. This chain links TRBV7-6 with TRBJ2-1; D may be TRBD1 (6 bases). Germline-derived CDR1 and CDR2 are SGHVS and FNYEAQ. Deletions cut 1 base from V and 7 bases from J, with 11 bases between. This CDR3 spans 14 amino acids. Written as DNA, the CDR3 is TGTGCCAGCAGCTTAGACAGGGACCAAAATGAGCAGTTCTTC. Its translation: CASSLDRDQNEQFF.

A few counts support this clonotype. The V call is TRBV5-1, the J call TRBJ1-2, with 10 bases identical to TRBD1. Germline V gives CDR1 SGHRS, CDR2 YFSETQ. The V and J ends lost 4 bases and 4 bases, in that order; junction bases with no gene match: 1. The CDR3 totals 13 residues. The CDR3 sequence is CASSRTGGYGYTF. DNA of the CDR3: TGCGCCAGCAGCCGGACAGGGGGCTATGGCTACACCTTC.

This clonotype was recorded many times. V gene TRBV5-6 combines with J gene TRBJ1-2, with D unclear. The CDR3 spans 15 residues. Germline V gene sequence: CDR1 SGHDT, CDR2 YYEEEE. Trimming left V 5 bases short and J 4 bases short, with 18 bases between. As DNA, the CDR3 is TGTGCCAGCAGTCCGACCCCGGGTTCCGCCTATGGCTACACCTTC. It translates to CASSPTPGSAYGYTF.

This clonotype has at least ten counts. CDR3 amino acids: CASGGLAGANYNEQFF. CDR3 DNA: TGTGCTAGTGGGGGACTAGCGGGGGCCAACTACAATGAGCAGTTCTTC. V and J are TRBV12-5 and TRBJ2-1; 14 bases map to TRBD2. Trimming took 6 bases from V and 3 from J; bases not matched to a gene: 4. Per germline, CDR1 LGHNT and CDR2 FRNRAP. This CDR3 has 16 residues.

This clonotype was detected ten times or more. This rearrangement joins TRBV29-1 to TRBJ1-2, with D unclear. Trimming pared 2 bases from V and 1 base from J, leaving 8 bases between. The CDR3 spans 13 residues. In germline, CDR1 is SQVTM, CDR2 ANQGSEA. CDR3 sequence: CSVEKAVNYGYTF. The CDR3 nucleotides are TGCAGCGTTGAAAAGGCCGTTAACTATGGCTACACCTTC.

There are many counts of this clonotype. The chain couples TRBV4-1 to TRBJ2-1; no clear D. The V and J ends lost 4 bases and 5 bases respectively, with 9 bases between them. Germline-derived CDR1 and CDR2 are MGHRA and YSYEKL. The length of the CDR3 is 13 residues. This CDR3 reads CASSPLGNNEQFF. DNA of the CDR3: TGCGCCAGCAGCCCACTTGGGAACAATGAGCAGTTCTTC.

This clonotype was counted at least ten times. The rearrangement links TRBV6-1 to TRBJ1-1; D possibly corresponds to TRBD1 (5 bases). Germline-derived CDR1 and CDR2 are MNHNS and SASEGT. The V gene lost 4 bases and the J gene lost 4 bases, with 13 bases spanning the gap. The CDR3 has 14 amino acids. The CDR3 DNA reads TGTGCCAGCAGTGCGACCAGGGTGACCACTGAAGCTTTCTTT. This sequence encodes CASSATRVTTEAFF.